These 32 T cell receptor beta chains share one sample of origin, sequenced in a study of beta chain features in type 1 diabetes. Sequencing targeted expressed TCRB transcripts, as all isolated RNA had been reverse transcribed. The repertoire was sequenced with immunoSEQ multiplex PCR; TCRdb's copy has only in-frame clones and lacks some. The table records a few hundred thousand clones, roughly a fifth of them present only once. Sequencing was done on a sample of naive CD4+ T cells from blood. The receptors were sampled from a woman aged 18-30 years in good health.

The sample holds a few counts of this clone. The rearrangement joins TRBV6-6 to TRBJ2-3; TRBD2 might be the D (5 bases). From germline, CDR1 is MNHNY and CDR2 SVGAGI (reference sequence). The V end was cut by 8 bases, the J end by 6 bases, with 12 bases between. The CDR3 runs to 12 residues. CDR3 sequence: CASLLREDTQYF. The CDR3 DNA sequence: TGTGCCAGCCTATTGAGGGAGGATACGCAGTATTTT.

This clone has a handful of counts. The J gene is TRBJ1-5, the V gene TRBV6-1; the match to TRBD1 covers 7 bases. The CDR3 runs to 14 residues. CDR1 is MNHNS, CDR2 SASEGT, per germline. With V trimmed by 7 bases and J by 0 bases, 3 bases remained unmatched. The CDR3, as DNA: TGTGCCAGCAACGGACAGGTTAGCAATCAGCCCCAGCATTTT. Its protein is CASNGQVSNQPQHF.

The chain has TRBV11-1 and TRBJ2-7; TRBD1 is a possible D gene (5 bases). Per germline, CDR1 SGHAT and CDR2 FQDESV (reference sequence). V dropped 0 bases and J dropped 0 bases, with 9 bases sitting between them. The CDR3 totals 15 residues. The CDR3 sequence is CASSLAGHFSYEQYF. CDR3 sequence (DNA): TGTGCCAGCAGCTTAGCCGGACACTTCTCCTACGAGCAGTACTTC.

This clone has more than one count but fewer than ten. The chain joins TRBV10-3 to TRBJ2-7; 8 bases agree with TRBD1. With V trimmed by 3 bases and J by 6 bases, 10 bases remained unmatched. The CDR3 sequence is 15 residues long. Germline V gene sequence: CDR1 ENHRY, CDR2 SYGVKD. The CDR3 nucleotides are TGTGCCATCAGTGATGGGGGACAGGCGCCTTTCGAGCAGTACTTC. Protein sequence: CAISDGGQAPFEQYF.

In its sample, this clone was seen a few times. For the CDR3, the DNA is TGTGCCAGCAGTCCCCGATTAGCGGGAGCCCCAGGGGAGACCCAGTACTTC. Protein product: CASSPRLAGAPGETQYF. The chain uses TRBV27 and TRBJ2-5; 9 bases line up with TRBD2. This CDR3 is 17 amino acids long. V lost 5 bases and J lost 5; bases outside the gene matches: 15. CDR1 and CDR2 (germline): MNHEY, SMNVEV (reference sequence).

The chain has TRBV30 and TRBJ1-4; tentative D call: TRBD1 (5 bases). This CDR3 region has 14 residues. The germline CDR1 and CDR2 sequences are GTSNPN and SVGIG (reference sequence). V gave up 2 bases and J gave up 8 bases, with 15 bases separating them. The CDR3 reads CAWSPTALWEKLFF. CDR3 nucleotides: TGTGCCTGGAGTCCGACAGCCCTCTGGGAAAAACTGTTTTTT.

The CDR3 nucleotides are TGCGCCAGCACCATCCTCCCGGGACTGAACACCGGGGAGCTGTTTTTT. As protein: CASTILPGLNTGELFF. The chain couples TRBV5-1 to TRBJ2-2, with D possibly matching TRBD2 (6 bases). The CDR3 loop spans 16 amino acids. Germline assignment: CDR1 SGHRS and CDR2 YFSETQ. Trimming pared 6 bases from V and 1 base from J, leaving 16 bases between.

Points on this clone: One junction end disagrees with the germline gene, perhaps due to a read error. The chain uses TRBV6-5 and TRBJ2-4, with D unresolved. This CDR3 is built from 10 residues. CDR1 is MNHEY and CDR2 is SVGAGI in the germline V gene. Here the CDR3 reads CASSHVVRHF. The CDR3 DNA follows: TGTGCCAGCAGCCACGTCGTGCGTCACTTC.

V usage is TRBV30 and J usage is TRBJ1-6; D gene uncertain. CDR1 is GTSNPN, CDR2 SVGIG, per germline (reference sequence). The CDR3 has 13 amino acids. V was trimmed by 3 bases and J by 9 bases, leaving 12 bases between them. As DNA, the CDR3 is TGTGCCTGGAGACTGACTAATGGTTCACCCCTCCACTTT. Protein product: CAWRLTNGSPLHF. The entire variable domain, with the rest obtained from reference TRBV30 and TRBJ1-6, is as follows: SQTIHQWPATLVQPVGSPLSLECTVEGTSNPNLYWYRQAAGRGLQLLFYSVGIGQISSEVPQNLSASRPQDRQFILSSKKLLLSDSGFYLCAWRLTNGSPLHFGNGTRLTVT.

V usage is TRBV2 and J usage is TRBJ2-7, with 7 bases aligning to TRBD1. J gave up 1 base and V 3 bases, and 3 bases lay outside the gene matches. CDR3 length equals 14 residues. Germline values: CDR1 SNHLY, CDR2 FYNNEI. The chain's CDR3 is CASSDDRDSYEQYF. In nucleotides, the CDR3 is TGTGCCAGCAGTGATGACAGGGATTCCTACGAGCAGTACTTC.

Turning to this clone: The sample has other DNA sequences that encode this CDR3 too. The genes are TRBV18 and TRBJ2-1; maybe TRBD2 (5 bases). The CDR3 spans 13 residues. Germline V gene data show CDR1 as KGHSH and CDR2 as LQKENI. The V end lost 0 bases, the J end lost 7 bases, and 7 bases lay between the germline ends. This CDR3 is CASSPPGGNEQFF. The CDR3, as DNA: TGTGCCAGCTCACCACCAGGAGGAAATGAGCAGTTCTTC.

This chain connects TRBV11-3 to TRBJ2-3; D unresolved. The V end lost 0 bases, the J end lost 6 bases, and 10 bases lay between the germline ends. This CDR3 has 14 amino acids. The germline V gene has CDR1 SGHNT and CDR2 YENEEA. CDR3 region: CASSLDSRLDTQYF. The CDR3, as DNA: TGTGCCAGCAGCTTAGATTCGCGGTTGGATACGCAGTATTTT.

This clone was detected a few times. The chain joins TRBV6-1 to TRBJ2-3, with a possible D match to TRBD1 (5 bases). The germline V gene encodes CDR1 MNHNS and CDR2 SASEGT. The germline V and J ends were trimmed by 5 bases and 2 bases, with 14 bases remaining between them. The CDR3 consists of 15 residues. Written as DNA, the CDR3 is TGTGCCAGCAGTTTACCCCAGGGCTCCACAGATACGCAGTATTTT. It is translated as CASSLPQGSTDTQYF.

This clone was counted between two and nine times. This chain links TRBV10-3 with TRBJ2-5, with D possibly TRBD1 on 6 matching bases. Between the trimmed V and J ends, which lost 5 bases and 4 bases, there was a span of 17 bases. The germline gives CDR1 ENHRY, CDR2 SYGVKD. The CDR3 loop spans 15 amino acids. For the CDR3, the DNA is TGTGCCATCAGTTCCTCGACAGGTGATGGAGAGACCCAGTACTTC. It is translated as CAISSSTGDGETQYF.

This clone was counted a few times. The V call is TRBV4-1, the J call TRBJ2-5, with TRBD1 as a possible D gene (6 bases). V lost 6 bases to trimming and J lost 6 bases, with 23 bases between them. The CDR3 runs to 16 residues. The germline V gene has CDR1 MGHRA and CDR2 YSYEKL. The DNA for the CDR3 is TGCGCCAGCAGTCTCTTGGGGGCCGTTGATAGGAAGACCCAGTACTTC. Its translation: CASSLLGAVDRKTQYF.

The CDR3 sequence is CAWSPGGAGVTDTQYF. The CDR3 DNA is TGTGCCTGGAGTCCGGGTGGAGCGGGAGTCACAGATACGCAGTATTTT. The V gene is TRBV30, the J gene TRBJ2-3; 8 nucleotides line up with TRBD2. Germline lookup yields CDR1 GTSNPN and CDR2 SVGIG (reference sequence). The CDR3 covers 16 residues. The junction had 9 bases not matched to a gene; V was cut back by 2 bases and J by 2 bases. Looking up the rest from reference TRBV30 and TRBJ2-3 gives the full variable domain: SQTIHQWPATLVQPVGSPLSLECTVEGTSNPNLYWYRQAAGRGLQLLFYSVGIGQISSEVPQNLSASRPQDRQFILSSKKLLLSDSGFYLCAWSPGGAGVTDTQYFGPGTRLTVL.

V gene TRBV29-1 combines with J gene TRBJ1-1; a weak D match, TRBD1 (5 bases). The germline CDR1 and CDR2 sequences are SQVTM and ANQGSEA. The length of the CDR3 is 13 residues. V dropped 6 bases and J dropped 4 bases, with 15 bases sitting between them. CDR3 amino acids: CSVATQGGTEAFF. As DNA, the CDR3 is TGCAGCGTGGCAACGCAGGGTGGCACTGAAGCTTTCTTT.

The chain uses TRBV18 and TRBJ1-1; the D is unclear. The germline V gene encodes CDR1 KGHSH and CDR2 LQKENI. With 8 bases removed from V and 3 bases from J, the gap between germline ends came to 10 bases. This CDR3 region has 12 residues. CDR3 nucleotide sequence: TGTGCCAGCACAGTTCGCGACACTGAAGCTTTCTTT. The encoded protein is CASTVRDTEAFF.

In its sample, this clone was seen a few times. The CDR3 reads CASSDAHSEAFF. The CDR3 nucleotides read TGCGCCAGCAGTGATGCGCACAGTGAAGCTTTCTTT. This chain joins TRBV10-2 and TRBJ1-1; D is uncertain. The CDR3 contains 12 residues. Germline V gene data show CDR1 as WSHSY and CDR2 as SAAADI. The V and J ends lost 3 bases and 7 bases respectively, with 9 bases between them.

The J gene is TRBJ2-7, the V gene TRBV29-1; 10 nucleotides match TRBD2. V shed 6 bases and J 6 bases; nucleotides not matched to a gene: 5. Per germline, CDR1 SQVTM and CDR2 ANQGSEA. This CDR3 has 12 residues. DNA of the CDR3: TGCAGCGTCCGAGCGGGAGGGCGCGAGCAGTACTTC. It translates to CSVRAGGREQYF.

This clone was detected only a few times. CDR3 sequence: CASSYGQPSTDTQYF. The CDR3 DNA is TGTGCCAGCAGTTACGGGCAGCCTAGCACAGATACGCAGTATTTT. The chain couples TRBV6-5 to TRBJ2-3; D not resolved. The CDR3 consists of 15 residues. The germline gives CDR1 MNHEY, CDR2 SVGAGI. Trimming took off 2 bases at V and 0 bases at J, with 9 bases between the two ends.

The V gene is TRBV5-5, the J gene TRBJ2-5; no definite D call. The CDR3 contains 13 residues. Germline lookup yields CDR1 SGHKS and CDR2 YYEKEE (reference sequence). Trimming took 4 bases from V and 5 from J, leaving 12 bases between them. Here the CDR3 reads CASSPQARETQYF. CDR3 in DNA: TGTGCCAGCAGCCCCCAAGCGAGGGAGACCCAGTACTTC.

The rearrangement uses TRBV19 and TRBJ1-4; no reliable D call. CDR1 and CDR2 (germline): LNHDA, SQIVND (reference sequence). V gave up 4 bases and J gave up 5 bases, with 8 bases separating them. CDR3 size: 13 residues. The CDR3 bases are TGTGCCAGTAGTAACAGTAGGAATGAAAAACTGTTTTTT. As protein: CASSNSRNEKLFF.

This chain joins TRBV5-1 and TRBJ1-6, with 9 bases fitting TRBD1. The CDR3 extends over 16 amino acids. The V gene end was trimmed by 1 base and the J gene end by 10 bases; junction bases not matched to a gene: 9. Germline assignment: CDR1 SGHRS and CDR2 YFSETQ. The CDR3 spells CASSLPLGQGSSPLHF. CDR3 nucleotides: TGCGCCAGCAGCTTGCCCTTGGGACAGGGCAGCTCACCCCTCCACTTT.

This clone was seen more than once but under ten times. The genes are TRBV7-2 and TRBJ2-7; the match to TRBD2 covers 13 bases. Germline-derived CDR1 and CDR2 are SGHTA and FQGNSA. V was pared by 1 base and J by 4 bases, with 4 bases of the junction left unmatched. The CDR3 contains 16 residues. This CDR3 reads CASSLERTSGGYEQYF. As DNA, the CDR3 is TGTGCCAGCAGCTTAGAGAGGACTAGCGGGGGTTACGAGCAGTACTTC.

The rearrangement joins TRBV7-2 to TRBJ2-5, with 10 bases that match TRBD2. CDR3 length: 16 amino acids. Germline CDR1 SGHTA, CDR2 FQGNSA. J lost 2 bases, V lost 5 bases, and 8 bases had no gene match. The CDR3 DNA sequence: TGTGCCAGCAGCGGTCTAGCGGGGGCCGTTCAAGAGACCCAGTACTTC. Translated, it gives CASSGLAGAVQETQYF.

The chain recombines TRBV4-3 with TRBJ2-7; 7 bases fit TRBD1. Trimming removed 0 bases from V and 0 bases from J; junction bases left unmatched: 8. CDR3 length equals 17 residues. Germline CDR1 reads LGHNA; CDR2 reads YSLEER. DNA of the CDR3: TGCGCCAGCAGCCAAGACTTCCCGGGACAGACCTCCTACGAGCAGTACTTC. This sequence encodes CASSQDFPGQTSYEQYF.

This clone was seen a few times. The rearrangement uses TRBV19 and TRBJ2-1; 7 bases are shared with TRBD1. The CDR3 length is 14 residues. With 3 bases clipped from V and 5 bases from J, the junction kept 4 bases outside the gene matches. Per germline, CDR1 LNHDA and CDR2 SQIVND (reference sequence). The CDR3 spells CASSMTGLDNEQFF. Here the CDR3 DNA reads TGTGCCAGTAGTATGACAGGGCTAGACAATGAGCAGTTCTTC.

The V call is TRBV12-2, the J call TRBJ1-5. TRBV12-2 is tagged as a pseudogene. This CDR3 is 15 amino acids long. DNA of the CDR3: TGTGCAAGTCGCTACCCCCGGGAGGGGAATCAGCCCCAGCATTTT. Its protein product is CASRYPREGNQPQHF.

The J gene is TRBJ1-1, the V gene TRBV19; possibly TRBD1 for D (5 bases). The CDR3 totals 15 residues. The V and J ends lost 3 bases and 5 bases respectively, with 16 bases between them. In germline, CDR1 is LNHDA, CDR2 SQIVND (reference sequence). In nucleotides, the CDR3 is TGTGCCAGTAGTATGAAGGGGCCGGGCGTTACTGAAGCTTTCTTT. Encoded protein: CASSMKGPGVTEAFF.

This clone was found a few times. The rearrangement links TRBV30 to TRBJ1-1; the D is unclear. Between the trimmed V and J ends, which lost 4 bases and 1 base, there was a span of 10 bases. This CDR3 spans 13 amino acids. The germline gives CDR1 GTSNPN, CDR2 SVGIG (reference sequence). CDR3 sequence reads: CAWMEQPNTEAFF. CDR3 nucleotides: TGTGCCTGGATGGAACAGCCGAACACTGAAGCTTTCTTT. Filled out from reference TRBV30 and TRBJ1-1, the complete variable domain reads SQTIHQWPATLVQPVGSPLSLECTVEGTSNPNLYWYRQAAGRGLQLLFYSVGIGQISSEVPQNLSASRPQDRQFILSSKKLLLSDSGFYLCAWMEQPNTEAFFGQGTRLTVV.

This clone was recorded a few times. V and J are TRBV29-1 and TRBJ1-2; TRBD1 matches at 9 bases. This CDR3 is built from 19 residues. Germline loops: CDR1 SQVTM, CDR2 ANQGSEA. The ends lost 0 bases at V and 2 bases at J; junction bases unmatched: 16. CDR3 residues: CSVEDHGTGTIRSNYGYTF. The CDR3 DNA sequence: TGCAGCGTTGAAGATCATGGGACAGGGACTATTCGGAGCAACTATGGCTACACCTTC.